This TCR beta chain was recorded in a study of blood T cell repertoires in COVID-19. Across the whole study: Sites in the United States, Italy and Spain provided acute and convalescent COVID-19 samples. In each case, the material was cDNA or gDNA derived from T cells, B-cell-depleted T cells, or PBMCs.

As handled by the study authors: From reference gene primer amplification, estimates of nucleated cell counts were derived. TCRdb's table, derived via immunoSEQ multiplex PCR, lists solely in-frame clones and lacks some. V and J calls and clone size follow that table, whereas D and trimming were derived from the DNA. The table includes 100,000 to 130,000 clones, 88% detected once. The receptor was isolated from a man aged 45 to 65 with active or convalescent COVID-19. The specimen was peripheral blood.

The CDR3: CATSFDRENKNIQYF. DNA of the CDR3: TGTGCCACCAGTTTTGACAGGGAAAACAAAAACATTCAGTACTTC. The chain combines TRBV24-1 with TRBJ2-4; the match to TRBD1 covers 7 bases. CDR1 and CDR2 (germline): KGHDR, SFDVKD. The CDR3 length is 15 residues. The junction had 7 bases not matched to a gene; V was cut back by 6 bases and J by 3 bases.